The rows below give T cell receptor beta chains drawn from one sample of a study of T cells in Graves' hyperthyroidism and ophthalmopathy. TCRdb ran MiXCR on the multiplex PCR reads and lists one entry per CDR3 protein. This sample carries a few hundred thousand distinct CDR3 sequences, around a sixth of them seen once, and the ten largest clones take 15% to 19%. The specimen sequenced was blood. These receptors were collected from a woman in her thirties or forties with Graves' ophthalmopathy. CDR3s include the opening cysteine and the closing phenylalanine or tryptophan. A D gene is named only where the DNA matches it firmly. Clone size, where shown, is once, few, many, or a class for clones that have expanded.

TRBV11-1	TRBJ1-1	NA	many	CASSFSRPGGPNTEAFF	TGTGCCAGCAGCTTTTCCCGCCCCGGGGGACCGAACACTGAAGCTTTCTTT
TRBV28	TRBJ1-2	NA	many	CASTGTLRGYTF	TGTGCCAGCACCGGAACTCTTCGCGGCTACACCTTC
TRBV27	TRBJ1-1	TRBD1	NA	CASRGRRQGNTEAFF	TGTGCCAGCAGGGGGAGGCGACAGGGTAACACTGAAGCTTTCTTT
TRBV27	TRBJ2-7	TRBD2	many	CASRQTSGATYEQYF	TGTGCCAGCAGACAGACTAGCGGGGCAACCTACGAGCAGTACTTC
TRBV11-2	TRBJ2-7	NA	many	CASSTRANPEPYEQYF	TGTGCCAGCAGCACCCGAGCGAACCCTGAACCCTACGAGCAGTACTTC
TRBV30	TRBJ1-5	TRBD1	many	CAWRGTGGNQPQHF	TGTGCCTGGAGAGGGACAGGCGGCAATCAGCCCCAGCATTTT
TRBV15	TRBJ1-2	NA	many	CATSRADSAGGYTF	TGTGCCACCAGCAGGGCCGACAGCGCCGGAGGCTACACCTTC
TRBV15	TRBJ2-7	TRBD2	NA	CATSRGAGLAGVEQYF	TGTGCCACCAGCAGAGGTGCGGGACTAGCGGGAGTTGAGCAGTACTTC
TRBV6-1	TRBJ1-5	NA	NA	CASSGQKSNQPQHF	TGTGCCAGCAGTGGACAGAAGAGCAATCAGCCCCAGCATTTT
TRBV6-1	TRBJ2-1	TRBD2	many	CASNVAGLTFF	TGTGCCAGCAATGTAGCGGGGTTGACGTTCTTC
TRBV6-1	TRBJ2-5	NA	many	CASSEVRGTNQETQYF	TGTGCCAGCAGTGAAGTTAGAGGGACAAACCAAGAGACCCAGTACTTC
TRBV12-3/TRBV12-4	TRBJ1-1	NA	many	CASSEVTRGAFF	TGTGCCAGCAGTGAGGTAACTAGGGGAGCTTTCTTT
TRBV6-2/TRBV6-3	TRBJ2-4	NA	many	CASSYSSLSGDIQYF	TGTGCCAGCAGTTACTCGTCCCTCTCTGGGGACATTCAGTACTTC
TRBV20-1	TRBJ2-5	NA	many	CSASSGETQYF	TGCAGTGCTAGTAGTGGTGAGACCCAGTACTTC
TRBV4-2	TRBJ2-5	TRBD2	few	CASSQTSGGLQETQYF	TGTGCCAGCAGCCAAACTAGCGGCGGGCTCCAAGAGACCCAGTACTTC
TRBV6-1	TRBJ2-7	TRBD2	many	CASSQTTSGRDEQYF	TGTGCCAGCAGTCAAACGACTAGCGGGAGGGACGAGCAGTACTTC
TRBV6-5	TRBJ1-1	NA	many	CASKRAGNTEAFF	TGTGCCAGCAAGAGGGCGGGGAACACTGAAGCTTTCTTT
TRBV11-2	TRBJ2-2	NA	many	CASSLLGDTGELFF	TGTGCCAGCAGCTTACTAGGGGACACCGGGGAGCTGTTTTTT
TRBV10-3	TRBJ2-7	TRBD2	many	CAISPSGDYEQYF	TGTGCCATCAGTCCTAGCGGAGACTACGAGCAGTACTTC
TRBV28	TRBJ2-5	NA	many	CASSLAGLGYQETQYF	TGTGCCAGCAGCCTGGCAGGGCTGGGTTACCAAGAGACCCAGTACTTC
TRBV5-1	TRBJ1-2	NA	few	CASSLTPGGWKDGYTF	TGCGCCAGCAGCTTGACCCCGGGGGGCTGGAAAGATGGCTACACCTTC
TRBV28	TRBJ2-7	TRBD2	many	CASTPPGGAPDEQYF	TGTGCCAGCACCCCTCCGGGAGGCGCCCCAGACGAGCAGTACTTC
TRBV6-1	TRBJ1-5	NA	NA	CASSELTGGQPQHF	TGTGCCAGCAGTGAATTAACGGGCGGCCAGCCCCAGCATTTT
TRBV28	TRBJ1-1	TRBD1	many	CASSQQGAGNTEAFF	TGTGCCAGCAGTCAGCAGGGGGCAGGGAACACTGAAGCTTTCTTT
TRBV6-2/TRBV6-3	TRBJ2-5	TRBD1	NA	CASSYHDREETQYF	TGTGCCAGCAGTTACCATGACAGGGAGGAGACCCAGTACTTC
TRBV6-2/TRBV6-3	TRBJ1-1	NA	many	CASSEGAEAFF	TGTGCCAGCAGTGAGGGGGCTGAAGCTTTCTTT
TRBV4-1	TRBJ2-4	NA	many	CASSPLPGNKNIQYF	TGCGCCAGCAGCCCTCTCCCCGGAAACAAAAACATTCAGTACTTC
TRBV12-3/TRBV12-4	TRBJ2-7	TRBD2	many	CASSFLAGVLSGEQYF	TGTGCCAGCAGTTTCCTAGCGGGAGTATTATCTGGCGAGCAGTACTTC
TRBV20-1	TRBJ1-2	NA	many	CSARRQQDYTF	TGCAGTGCTAGGAGGCAGCAGGACTACACCTTC
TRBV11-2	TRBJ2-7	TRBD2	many	CASTWRLAGTYEQYF	TGTGCCAGCACCTGGCGATTAGCGGGGACCTACGAGCAGTACTTC
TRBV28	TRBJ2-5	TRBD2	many	CASSYRGLAGFEQYF	TGTGCCAGCAGTTACCGGGGACTAGCGGGATTTGAGCAGTACTTC
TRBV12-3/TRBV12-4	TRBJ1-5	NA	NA	CASRLGGWGNQPQHF	TGTGCCAGCAGGTTGGGGGGGTGGGGCAATCAGCCCCAGCATTTT
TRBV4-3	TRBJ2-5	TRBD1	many	CASSDVGQGQETQYF	TGCGCCAGCAGCGACGTAGGACAGGGACAAGAGACCCAGTACTTC
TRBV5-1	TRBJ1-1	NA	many	CASSLSPGTNTEAFF	TGCGCCAGCAGCTTGTCTCCCGGCACGAACACTGAAGCTTTCTTT
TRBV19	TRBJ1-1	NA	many	CASSLDTGHWAFF	TGTGCCAGTAGTCTTGACACAGGGCATTGGGCTTTCTTT
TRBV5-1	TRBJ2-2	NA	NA	CASSFQGDTGELFF	TGCGCCAGCAGCTTCCAGGGTGACACCGGGGAGCTGTTTTTT
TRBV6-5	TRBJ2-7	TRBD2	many	CASSPGLAGDLRVYEQYF	TGTGCCAGCAGCCCAGGACTAGCGGGAGACCTCAGAGTATACGAGCAGTACTTC
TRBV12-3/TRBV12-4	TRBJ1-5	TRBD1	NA	CASSQRQGAGQPQHF	TGTGCCAGCAGTCAACGACAGGGGGCAGGGCAGCCCCAGCATTTT
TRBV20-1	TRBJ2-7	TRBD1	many	CSAAKTGALNEQYF	TGCAGTGCTGCCAAGACAGGGGCGCTGAACGAGCAGTACTTC
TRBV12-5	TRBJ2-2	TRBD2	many	CASGAGLVPGELFF	TGTGCTAGTGGTGCCGGACTAGTCCCCGGGGAGCTGTTTTTT
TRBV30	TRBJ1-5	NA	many	CAWSRGRDNQPQHF	TGTGCCTGGAGTCGGGGGCGCGACAATCAGCCCCAGCATTTT
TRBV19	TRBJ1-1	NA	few	CASSFPSREAFF	TGTGCCAGTAGTTTTCCCTCGCGTGAAGCTTTCTTT
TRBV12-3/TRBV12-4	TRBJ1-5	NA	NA	CASRERWSNQPQHF	TGTGCCAGCAGGGAGCGGTGGTCCAATCAGCCCCAGCATTTT
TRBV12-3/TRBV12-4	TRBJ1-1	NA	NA	CASSWIRGEAFF	TGTGCCAGCAGTTGGATAAGGGGCGAGGCTTTCTTT
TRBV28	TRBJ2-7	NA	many	CASSFSQAGPYEQYF	TGTGCCAGCAGTTTTTCCCAGGCAGGCCCATACGAGCAGTACTTC
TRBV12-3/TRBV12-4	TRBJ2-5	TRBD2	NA	CASSSRTSGRVSIRETQYF	TGTGCCAGCAGTTCACGAACTAGCGGGAGGGTGTCTATTAGGGAGACCCAGTACTTC
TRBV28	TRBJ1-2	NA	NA	CASSLSAGMGHGYTF	TGTGCCAGCAGTTTAAGCGCCGGAATGGGGCATGGCTACACCTTC
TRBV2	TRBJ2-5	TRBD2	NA	CASSSSGGAETQYF	TGTGCCAGCAGTTCTAGCGGGGGGGCGGAGACCCAGTACTTC